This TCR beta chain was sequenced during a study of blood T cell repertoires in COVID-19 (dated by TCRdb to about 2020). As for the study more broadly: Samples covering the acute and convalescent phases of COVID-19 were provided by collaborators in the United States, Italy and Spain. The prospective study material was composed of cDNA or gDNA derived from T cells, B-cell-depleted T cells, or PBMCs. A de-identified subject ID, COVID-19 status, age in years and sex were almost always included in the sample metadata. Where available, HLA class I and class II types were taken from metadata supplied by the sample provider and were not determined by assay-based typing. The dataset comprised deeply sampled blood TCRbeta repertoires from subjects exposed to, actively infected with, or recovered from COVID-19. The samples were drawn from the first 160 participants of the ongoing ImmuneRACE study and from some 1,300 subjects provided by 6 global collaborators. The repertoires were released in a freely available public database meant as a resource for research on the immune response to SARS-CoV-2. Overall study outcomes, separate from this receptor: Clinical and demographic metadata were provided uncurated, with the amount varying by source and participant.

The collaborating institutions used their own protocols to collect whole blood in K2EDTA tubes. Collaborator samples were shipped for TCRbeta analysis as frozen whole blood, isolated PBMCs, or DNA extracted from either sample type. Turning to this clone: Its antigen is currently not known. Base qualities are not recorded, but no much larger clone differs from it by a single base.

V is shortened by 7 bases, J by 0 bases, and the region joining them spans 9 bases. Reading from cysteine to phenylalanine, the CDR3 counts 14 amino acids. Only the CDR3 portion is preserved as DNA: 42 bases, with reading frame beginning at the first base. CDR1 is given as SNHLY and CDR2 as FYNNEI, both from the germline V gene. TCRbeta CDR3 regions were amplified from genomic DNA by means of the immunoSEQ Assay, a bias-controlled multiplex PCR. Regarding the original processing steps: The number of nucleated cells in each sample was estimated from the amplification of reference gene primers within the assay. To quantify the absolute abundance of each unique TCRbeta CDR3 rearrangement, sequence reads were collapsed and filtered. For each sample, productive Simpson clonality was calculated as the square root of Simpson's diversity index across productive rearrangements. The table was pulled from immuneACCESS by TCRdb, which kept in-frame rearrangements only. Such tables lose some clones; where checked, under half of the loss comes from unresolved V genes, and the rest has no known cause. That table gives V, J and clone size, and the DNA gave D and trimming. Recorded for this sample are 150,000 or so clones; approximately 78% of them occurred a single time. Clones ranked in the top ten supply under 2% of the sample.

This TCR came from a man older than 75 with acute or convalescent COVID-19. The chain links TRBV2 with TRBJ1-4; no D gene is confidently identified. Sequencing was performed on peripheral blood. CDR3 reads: CASNTVATNEKLFF. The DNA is TGTGCCAGCAATACGGTAGCAACTAATGAAAAACTGTTTTTT.